Sequencing of this T cell receptor (beta chain) was carried out in a study of T cell responses to AZD1222 COVID-19 vaccine. Germline values: CDR1 MDHEN, CDR2 SYDVKM. The CDR3 runs to 15 residues. V lost 5 bases and J lost 5, with 18 bases in between. The study's findings and limits: When two AZD1222 doses had been given, Spike-specific TCR breadth and depth rose. Epitopes outside B.1.351 and B.1.1.7 mutated regions reportedly drew nearly half of spike TCRs.

The method was immunoSEQ multiplex PCR; TCRdb's version includes in-frame clones alone and lacks a portion of them. This repertoire shows some 86,000 clones, 88% found once; its top ten account for around 7%. Comment on this clone: Its antigen is currently unknown.

Source: peripheral blood, taken 28 days after the second AZD1222 dose. The receptor was derived from an adult who received the AZD1222 COVID-19 vaccine. The rearrangement joins TRBV28 to TRBJ1-1, with D possibly being TRBD1 (6 bases). The CDR3 here is CASSPLSGQATEAFF. CDR3 nucleotide sequence: TGTGCCAGCAGTCCGCTGTCGGGACAAGCTACTGAAGCTTTCTTT.